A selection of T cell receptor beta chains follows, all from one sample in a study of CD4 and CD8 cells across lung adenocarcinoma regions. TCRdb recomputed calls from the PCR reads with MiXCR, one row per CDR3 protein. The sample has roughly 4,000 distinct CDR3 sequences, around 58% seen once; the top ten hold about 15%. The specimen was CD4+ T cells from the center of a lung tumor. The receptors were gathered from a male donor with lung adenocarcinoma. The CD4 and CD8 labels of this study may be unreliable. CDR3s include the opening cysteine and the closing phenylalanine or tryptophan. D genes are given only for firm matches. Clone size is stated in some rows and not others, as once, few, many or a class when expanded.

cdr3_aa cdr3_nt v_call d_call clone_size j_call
CASSSPGLAGGPGNEQFF TGTGCCAGCAGTTCGCCGGGACTAGCGGGAGGGCCAGGCAATGAGCAGTTCTTC TRBV6-5 TRBD2 - TRBJ2-1
CASSSLAGGPDTQYF TGTGCCAGTAGTTCCCTAGCGGGAGGCCCAGATACGCAGTATTTT TRBV12-3/TRBV12-4 TRBD2 - TRBJ2-3
CASRARGGGGPETQYF TGTGCCAGCAGGGCGCGAGGGGGCGGTGGCCCAGAGACGCAGTACTTC TRBV6-1 TRBD1 - TRBJ2-5
CASSLVATSGRQETQYF TGTGCCAGCAGCTTAGTCGCGACTAGCGGGCGGCAAGAGACCCAGTACTTC TRBV7-2 TRBD2 large TRBJ2-5
CASKLYKQGSYEQYF TGTGCCAGCAAACTTTACAAGCAGGGTTCCTACGAGCAGTACTTC TRBV6-1 - - TRBJ2-7
CASSSFSGANVLTF TGTGCCAGCAGCTCTTTCTCTGGGGCCAACGTCCTGACTTTC TRBV28 - few TRBJ2-6
CASSTRQGRTEAFF TGTGCCAGCAGCACCCGACAGGGAAGAACTGAAGCTTTCTTT TRBV7-2 TRBD1 - TRBJ1-1
CASSTGTRIYEQYF TGTGCCAGCAGCACCGGGACCAGGATTTACGAGCAGTACTTC TRBV7-2 - few TRBJ2-7
CASRAGGGGRDQEIQYF TGTGCCAGTCGAGCGGGGGGCGGGGGGCGGGACCAAGAGATTCAGTACTTC TRBV11-3 TRBD2 - TRBJ2-4
CASSYRGTDTQYF TGTGCCAGCAGTTACAGGGGAACAGATACGCAGTATTTT TRBV6-4 TRBD1 - TRBJ2-3
CASVLAGTDTQYF TGTGCCAGCGTTCTAGCGGGCACAGATACGCAGTATTTT TRBV6-5 TRBD2 - TRBJ2-3
CASSYRSGRGTDTQYF TGTGCCAGCAGTTACAGAAGCGGGAGGGGCACAGATACGCAGTATTTT TRBV6-5 TRBD2 - TRBJ2-3
CASPPRTSGRVGSYNEQFF TGTGCCAGCCCGCCCAGGACTAGCGGGAGGGTGGGGTCCTACAATGAGCAGTTCTTC TRBV6-1 TRBD2 - TRBJ2-1
CASNLAGDSYEQYF TGTGCCAGCAACCTAGCGGGAGATTCCTACGAGCAGTACTTC TRBV7-2 TRBD2 few TRBJ2-7
CASRGGVEQFF TGTGCCAGCAGGGGGGGGGTTGAGCAGTTCTTC TRBV12-3/TRBV12-4 TRBD2 - TRBJ2-1
CASSSSNLHNEQYF TGTGCCAGCAGTAGCTCGAATCTCCACAATGAGCAGTACTTC TRBV6-5 - - TRBJ2-7
CASSTTSGGVTGELFF TGTGCCAGCAGCACGACTAGCGGGGGTGTAACCGGGGAGCTGTTTTTT TRBV6-4 TRBD2 - TRBJ2-2
CASSRAGTSGNNEQFF TGTGCCAGCAGCCGAGCCGGGACTAGCGGGAACAATGAGCAGTTCTTC TRBV7-2 TRBD2 - TRBJ2-1
CAGTEGYNSLLHF TGTGCCGGTACCGAGGGGTATAATTCACTCCTCCACTTT TRBV6-1 - large TRBJ1-6
CASAAAGGRDKETQYF TGTGCCAGCGCGGCGGCAGGGGGCCGGGACAAAGAGACCCAGTACTTC TRBV25-1 TRBD1 - TRBJ2-5
CASSFPRGGVGTGELFF TGTGCCAGCAGTTTTCCAAGGGGAGGGGTTGGCACCGGGGAGCTGTTTTTT TRBV6-5 TRBD2 - TRBJ2-2
CASRTLVREKNEQFF TGTGCCAGCAGAACCCTAGTCCGGGAGAAAAATGAGCAGTTCTTC TRBV6-1 - - TRBJ2-1
CASSQTGIEQYF TGTGCCAGCAGTCAGACAGGGATCGAGCAGTACTTT TRBV6-1 TRBD1 few TRBJ1-6
CASSYRTGGGENIQYF TGTGCCAGCAGTTACAGGACGGGAGGCGGCGAAAACATTCAGTACTTC TRBV6-5 TRBD2 medium-sized TRBJ2-4
CASSTLAESYNEQFF TGTGCCAGCAGCACTCTAGCGGAATCCTACAATGAGCAGTTCTTC TRBV7-2 TRBD2 few TRBJ2-1
CASSKAGANTEAFF TGTGCCAGCAGTAAGGCAGGGGCTAACACTGAAGCTTTCTTT TRBV12-3/TRBV12-4 - - TRBJ1-1
CASRETFAIGAFF TGTGCCAGCCGTGAGACTTTCGCTATTGGGGCTTTCTTT TRBV6-1 - - TRBJ1-1
CASNRGVLWTEAFF TGTGCCAGCAATAGAGGGGTTTTATGGACTGAAGCTTTCTTT TRBV6-1 - - TRBJ1-1
CASSDSMVKTQYF TGTGCCAGCAGTGATTCAATGGTTAAGACCCAGTACTTC TRBV6-1 - - TRBJ2-5
CASSAITDRAYGYTF TGTGCCAGCAGTGCCATAACGGACAGGGCTTATGGCTACACCTTC TRBV6-1 TRBD1 once TRBJ1-2
CASSRGGGNYGYTF TGCGCCAGCAGCCGGGGGGGTGGGAACTATGGCTACACCTTC TRBV4-1 - few TRBJ1-2
CAISEADANSPLHF TGTGCCATCAGTGAGGCGGACGCTAATTCACCCCTCCACTTT TRBV10-3 - - TRBJ1-6
CASINTGTGGQPQHF TGTGCCAGCATTAATACCGGGACAGGGGGTCAGCCCCAGCATTTT TRBV6-5 TRBD1 few TRBJ1-5
CASSLEQGRTNEKLFF TGTGCCAGCAGCTTGGAACAGGGGCGGACTAATGAAAAACTGTTTTTT TRBV5-4 TRBD1 - TRBJ1-4
CAGTGQGAKNTQYF TGTGCCGGCACGGGTCAGGGAGCCAAAAATACTCAGTACTTT TRBV6-1 - - TRBJ2-4
CASSYDASSTDTQYF TGTGCCAGCAGCTACGATGCTAGTAGCACAGATACGCAGTATTTT TRBV11-3 - - TRBJ2-3
CASSQEETQYF TGTGCCAGCAGCCAGGAAGAGACCCAGTACTTC TRBV7-9 - - TRBJ2-5
CASRAAGGGARDTQYF TGTGCCAGCAGGGCGGCAGGGGGAGGGGCTAGAGATACGCAGTATTTC TRBV25-1 - - TRBJ2-5
CASSPIRPSYEQYF TGTGCCAGCAGCCCTATACGACCCTCCTACGAGCAGTACTTC TRBV6-1 - - TRBJ2-7
CASSEVAVYGYTF TGTGCCAGCAGTGAAGTGGCAGTATATGGCTACACCTTC TRBV6-1 - once TRBJ1-2
CAVHRGQSYNEQFF TGTGCCGTACACAGGGGGCAAAGCTACAATGAGCAGTTCTTC TRBV6-1 TRBD1 once TRBJ2-1
CASSLAAEVQYF TGTGCCAGCAGCTTAGCTGCGGAGGTCCAGTACTTC TRBV11-1 - - TRBJ2-5
CASSSTSGRLRTQYF TGTGCCAGCAGTTCGACTAGCGGGAGGCTCCGTACGCAGTATTTT TRBV6-5 TRBD2 few TRBJ2-3
CATKPGSLGASYEQYF TGTGCCACTAAGCCCGGGTCCCTCGGGGCGTCCTACGAGCAGTACTTC TRBV10-3 - - TRBJ2-7
CASRDYLNKETQYF TGTGCCAGCAGGGACTACCTGAATAAAGAGACCCAGTACTTC TRBV6-1 - once TRBJ2-5
CASSLQGYNEQFF TGTGCCAGCAGCTTACAGGGGTACAATGAGCAGTTCTTC TRBV7-8 - - TRBJ2-1
CASSPNQGARTEAFF TGTGCCAGCAGCCCAAATCAGGGGGCTAGGACTGAAGCTTTCTTT TRBV12-3/TRBV12-4 TRBD1 - TRBJ1-1
CASSQQGLGQETQYF TGTGCCAGCAGCCAACAGGGTTTGGGACAAGAGACCCAGTACTTC TRBV7-2 - - TRBJ2-5
CASSRDRGFRETQYF TGTGCCAGCAGTCGGGACAGGGGTTTTAGGGAGACCCAGTACTTC TRBV27 TRBD1 medium-sized TRBJ2-5
CASSGRTSGKPEQFF TGTGCCAGCAGTGGTCGGACTAGCGGGAAACCCGAGCAGTTCTTC TRBV6-1 TRBD2 few TRBJ2-1
CASRGTGLYEQYF TGTGCCAGCAGGGGGACAGGGCTCTACGAGCAGTACTTC TRBV6-1 TRBD1 - TRBJ2-7
CASSEDSDEQFF TGTGCCAGCAGTGAAGATAGCGATGAGCAGTTCTTC TRBV6-1 - - TRBJ2-1
CASRDSSNSYEQYF TGTGCCAGCAGAGACAGTAGCAACTCCTACGAGCAGTACTTC TRBV6-1 - - TRBJ2-7
CASNDRGLAGGIPYEQYF TGTGCCAGCAACGACCGCGGACTAGCGGGAGGGATCCCCTACGAGCAGTACTTC TRBV6-1 TRBD2 once TRBJ2-7
CASSENFGNTIYF TGTGCCAGCAGTGAGAATTTTGGAAACACCATATATTTT TRBV6-1 - - TRBJ1-3
CAGSGGGSKDTQYF TGTGCCGGCAGTGGGGGAGGTTCCAAAGATACGCAGTATTTC TRBV28 - once TRBJ2-3
CASSQVPSGRDEQFF TGCGCCAGCAGCCAAGTTCCTAGCGGGAGGGATGAGCAGTTCTTC TRBV4-1 TRBD2 - TRBJ2-1
CASSWTRNEQFF TGTGCCAGCAGCTGGACACGGAATGAGCAGTTCTTC TRBV7-2 - - TRBJ2-1
CASSSDRSETQYF TGTGCCAGCAGCTCAGATAGGTCGGAGACCCAGTACTTC TRBV7-8 - - TRBJ2-5
CASSLLGSNTGELFF TGTGCCAGCAGTTTATTAGGTTCGAACACCGGGGAGCTGTTTTTT TRBV12-3/TRBV12-4 - - TRBJ2-2